This is a list of T cell receptor beta chains from one sample in a study of control samples from healthy donors and cancer patients. The table came from immunoSEQ multiplex PCR; TCRdb's copy has only in-frame clones and leaves some out. The data hold roughly 130,000 clones, with 70% to 90% observed a single time. Sample: blood. The receptors derive from a man aged 45-60 years in good health. Both conserved end residues are part of each CDR3. D genes are given only for firm matches.

d_call: NA
j_call: TRBJ1-5
v_call: TRBV7-8
cdr3_aa: CASSLNLGQYQPQHF

d_call: NA
j_call: TRBJ2-1
v_call: TRBV18
cdr3_aa: CASSPGWGQSYNEQFF

d_call: NA
j_call: TRBJ2-1
v_call: TRBV4-1
cdr3_aa: CASSQQSGQSNNEQFF

d_call: TRBD1
j_call: TRBJ2-3
v_call: TRBV6-5
cdr3_aa: CASSPSTGIPDTQYF

d_call: TRBD2
j_call: TRBJ2-3
v_call: TRBV7-8
cdr3_aa: CASSAFLAGLARADTQYF

d_call: NA
j_call: TRBJ2-7
v_call: TRBV27
cdr3_aa: CASSLSRQPYEQYF

d_call: NA
j_call: TRBJ2-4
v_call: TRBV28
cdr3_aa: CASSFAWDALAKNIQYF

d_call: NA
j_call: TRBJ2-7
v_call: TRBV19
cdr3_aa: CASSITYTTYEQYF

d_call: NA
j_call: TRBJ2-2
v_call: TRBV6-5
cdr3_aa: CASSWGGTGELFF

d_call: TRBD1
j_call: TRBJ2-7
v_call: TRBV19
cdr3_aa: CASSGRQGFEQYF

d_call: NA
j_call: TRBJ2-1
v_call: TRBV30
cdr3_aa: CAWSATIPPPSYNEQFF

d_call: NA
j_call: TRBJ1-2
v_call: TRBV13
cdr3_aa: CASSSGRNYGYTF

d_call: NA
j_call: TRBJ2-7
v_call: TRBV10-3
cdr3_aa: CAISESIGRGEQYF

d_call: NA
j_call: TRBJ2-1
v_call: TRBV5-4
cdr3_aa: CASSLGGQVYNEQFF

d_call: NA
j_call: TRBJ2-7
v_call: TRBV11-2
cdr3_aa: CASSLDTYEQYF

d_call: TRBD1
j_call: TRBJ2-1
v_call: TRBV13
cdr3_aa: CASSSEATGALGNEQFF

d_call: NA
j_call: TRBJ1-2
v_call: TRBV3-1/TRBV3-2
cdr3_aa: CASSLQGQSHTF

d_call: NA
j_call: TRBJ1-6
v_call: TRBV3-1/TRBV3-2
cdr3_aa: CASSQEGWGNNSPLHF

d_call: NA
j_call: TRBJ2-5
v_call: TRBV5-1
cdr3_aa: CASSSQETQYF

d_call: NA
j_call: TRBJ1-2
v_call: TRBV7-9
cdr3_aa: CASSLDLLQGLSYGYTF

d_call: TRBD1
j_call: TRBJ2-7
v_call: TRBV28
cdr3_aa: CASSGTGETYEQYF

d_call: NA
j_call: TRBJ2-1
v_call: TRBV12-2
cdr3_aa: CASRSYTGGHCEQFF